The 16 T cell receptor beta chains given below trace back to one sample, sequenced in a study of cytomegalovirus exposure and HLA in healthy donors. The PCR ran on 60 Vbeta and 13 Jbeta primers. Assay: immunoSEQ multiplex PCR; the TCRdb copy retains only in-frame clones and omits some. The repertoire consists of some 92,000 clones, with approximately 80% occurring once and the leading ten covering approximately 3%. Material for sequencing was PBMCs. The receptor set was obtained from a man under 40 in good health and CMV-seronegative.

The chain couples TRBV2 to TRBJ1-4; D is uncertain. Germline values: CDR1 SNHLY, CDR2 FYNNEI. The CDR3 is made up of 14 amino acids. V was pared by 3 bases and J by 8 bases, with 13 bases between. CDR3: CASSDVGVDEKLFF. In DNA, the CDR3 is TGTGCCAGCAGTGACGTGGGAGTAGACGAAAAACTGTTTTTT.

This chain uses TRBV6-1 with TRBJ2-7, with unresolved D. The CDR3 has 12 residues. The germline V gene encodes CDR1 MNHNS and CDR2 SASEGT. Trimming took off 5 bases at V and 3 bases at J, with 8 bases between the two ends. CDR3 sequence (DNA): TGTGCCAGCAGTATCTCCGGCTACGAGCAGTACTTC. Its translation: CASSISGYEQYF.

The rearrangement links TRBV25-1 to TRBJ2-5; 9 nucleotides agree with TRBD1. CDR3 length: 15 residues. V was clipped by 5 bases and J by 2 bases; unmatched bases: 6. Germline lookup yields CDR1 MGHDK and CDR2 SYGVNS. The CDR3, as DNA: TGTGCCAGCAGTACACAGGGGGCTTGGCAAGAGACCCAGTACTTC. This codes for CASSTQGAWQETQYF.

The chain couples TRBV7-8 to TRBJ1-4; possible D gene TRBD1, 5 bases. Trimming cost V 8 bases and J 9 bases, with 22 bases left between them. The CDR3 loop spans 15 amino acids. CDR1 SGHVS and CDR2 FQNEAQ come from the germline V gene. As DNA, the CDR3 is TGTGCCAGCGGCACTCCGGACACGGTGAATAAAAAACTGTTTTTT. Residues: CASGTPDTVNKKLFF.

This chain links TRBV7-3 with TRBJ1-1; 7 bases match TRBD1. Per germline, CDR1 SGHTA and CDR2 FQGTGA. The V gene end was trimmed by 4 bases and the J gene end by 6 bases; junction bases not matched to a gene: 5. The CDR3 totals 13 residues. The CDR3: CASSSQGWAEAFF. The CDR3 region has the DNA TGTGCCAGCAGCTCACAGGGGTGGGCTGAAGCTTTCTTT.

This chain connects TRBV7-2 to TRBJ2-3; D uncertain. CDR1 and CDR2 from the germline V gene are SGHTA and FQGNSA. The length of the CDR3 is 12 residues. V shed 3 bases and J shed 2 bases, with 3 bases lying between them. The CDR3 is CASSFFTDTQYF. Written as DNA, the CDR3 is TGTGCCAGCAGCTTCTTCACAGATACGCAGTATTTT.

The chain recombines TRBV14 with TRBJ1-1, with 7 bases aligning to TRBD1. The CDR3 runs to 16 residues. V shed 5 bases, J shed 0 bases, and the junction held 9 bases outside the gene matches. Germline V CDR1 and CDR2: SGHDN, FVKESK. The CDR3 DNA sequence: TGTGCCAGCAGCGAGAGGGACAGCTACATGAACACTGAAGCTTTCTTT. Its protein is CASSERDSYMNTEAFF. The full variable domain, its missing parts supplied by reference TRBV14 and TRBJ1-1, is EAGVTQFPSHSVIEKGQTVTLRCDPISGHDNLYWYRRVMGKEIKFLLHFVKESKQDESGMPNNRFLAERTGGTYSTLKVQPAELEDSGVYFCASSERDSYMNTEAFFGQGTRLTVV.

This clone was seen more than once but under ten times. The rearrangement links TRBV6-1 to TRBJ2-3, with 14 bases lining up with TRBD2. CDR3 length: 15 amino acids. Germline CDR1 MNHNS, CDR2 SASEGT. Losses at the gene ends were 4 bases for V and 6 bases for J; bases not matched to a gene: 3. The CDR3 loop is CASSGTSGGPDTQYF. The CDR3 region has the DNA TGTGCCAGCAGTGGGACTAGCGGGGGGCCGGATACGCAGTATTTT.

This chain connects TRBV7-9 to TRBJ1-2, with 11 bases identical to TRBD1. The trim removed 5 bases at V and 8 bases at J, leaving 10 bases unmatched. The CDR3 has 15 residues. Germline CDR1 is SEHNR and CDR2 is FQNEAQ (reference sequence). In DNA, the CDR3 is TGTGCCAGCAGCGGACAGGGGGCCCTAAGAATCGGCTACACCTTC. This codes for CASSGQGALRIGYTF.

CDR3 protein: CASSSRLAANTGELFF. The CDR3 nucleotides are TGCGCCAGCAGCTCCCGACTAGCGGCAAACACCGGGGAGCTGTTTTTT. The chain recombines TRBV5-1 with TRBJ2-2; 9 bases fit TRBD2. V shed 3 bases and J 2 bases; nucleotides not matched to a gene: 5. Germline V gene lookup returns CDR1 SGHRS and CDR2 YFSETQ. This CDR3 comprises 16 residues.

In DNA form, the CDR3 reads TGCGCCAGCAGCCAAGGAAACCCGGACAGTCTTGGAAACACCATATATTTT. Its translation is CASSQGNPDSLGNTIYF. The rearrangement uses TRBV4-1 and TRBJ1-3; D is possibly TRBD1 (6 bases). The length of the CDR3 is 17 residues. The V end lost 1 base, the J end lost 3 bases, and 16 bases lay between the germline ends. The germline CDR1 and CDR2 sequences are MGHRA and YSYEKL.

The V gene is TRBV19, the J gene TRBJ1-3; no reliable D call. V was shortened by 6 bases and J by 7 bases, with 7 bases between the two germline ends. The CDR3 is 11 amino acids. Germline V gene lookup returns CDR1 LNHDA and CDR2 SQIVND (reference sequence). CDR3 sequence reads: CASRSSNTIYF. CDR3 nucleotides: TGTGCCAGTAGGAGTTCGAACACCATATATTTT.

This clone was observed a single time. The chain recombines TRBV7-8 with TRBJ2-7; tentatively, D is TRBD1 (5 bases). V shed 0 bases and J shed 4 bases, with 7 bases lying between them. The germline V gene has CDR1 SGHVS and CDR2 FQNEAQ. The CDR3 covers 13 residues. CDR3 DNA sequence: TGTGCCAGCAGCTTAGCCCAGGGTTACGAGCAGTACTTC. Translated: CASSLAQGYEQYF.

The chain is built from TRBV30 and TRBJ1-6; the D is unclear. The V and J ends lost 2 bases and 8 bases respectively, with 16 bases between them. CDR1 is GTSNPN, CDR2 SVGIG, per germline (reference sequence). This CDR3 has 15 amino acids. Here the CDR3 DNA reads TGTGCCTGGAGTAAGCCCCCCGGTTTGGATTCACCCCTCCACTTT. As protein: CAWSKPPGLDSPLHF. Full variable domain (missing parts from reference TRBV30 and TRBJ1-6): SQTIHQWPATLVQPVGSPLSLECTVEGTSNPNLYWYRQAAGRGLQLLFYSVGIGQISSEVPQNLSASRPQDRQFILSSKKLLLSDSGFYLCAWSKPPGLDSPLHFGNGTRLTVT.

The gene calls are TRBV18 and TRBJ2-3; a weak D match, TRBD1 (5 bases). Germline V lookup: CDR1 KGHSH, CDR2 LQKENI. The CDR3 sequence is 16 residues long. Trimming shortened V by 3 bases and J by 2 bases, and 15 bases separated the two germline ends. DNA for the CDR3: TGTGCCAGCTCACCCAGGGTAGACAGATTCACAGATACGCAGTATTTT. Translated: CASSPRVDRFTDTQYF.

The gene calls are TRBV11-3 and TRBJ2-3; 9 positions agree with TRBD1. Germline CDR1 and CDR2: SGHNT and YENEEA. The CDR3 loop spans 14 amino acids. The ends lost 3 bases at V and 4 bases at J; junction bases unmatched: 2. CDR3 sequence reads: CASSFRQGADTQYF. The CDR3 DNA sequence: TGTGCCAGCAGCTTCCGACAGGGGGCAGATACGCAGTATTTT. The full variable domain, its missing parts supplied by reference TRBV11-3 and TRBJ2-3, is EAGVVQSPRYKIIEKKQPVAFWCNPISGHNTLYWYLQNLGQGPELLIRYENEEAVDDSQLPKDRFSAERLKGVDSTLKIQPAELGDSAVYLCASSFRQGADTQYFGPGTRLTVL.